A selection of T cell receptor beta chains follows, all from one sample in a study of identical twins. TCRdb passed the 5' RACE reads through MiXCR, listing each CDR3 protein once. The data hold around 1.7 million distinct CDR3 sequences, with about 30% observed a single time. The sequenced sample was cord blood. The source of these receptors is a newborn girl in good health. Both conserved end residues are part of each CDR3. A D gene is named only where the DNA matches it firmly. Clone size is not always given. Where it is, it says once, few, many or a class for expanded clones.

TRBV14	-	TRBJ1-6	-	TGTGCCGGCAGCCGATATCAGGTACCCCTCCACTTT	CAGSRYQVPLHF
TRBV14	-	TRBJ1-1	few	TGTGCCAGCAGCCAAACAGGGTTCTCCACTGAAGCTTTCTTT	CASSQTGFSTEAFF
TRBV5-5	TRBD2	TRBJ2-5	once	TGTGCCAGCACCACTATCTGGGTTAGCGGGAACAATGAGCAGTACTTC	CASTTIWVSGNNEQYF
TRBV6-1	TRBD2	TRBJ2-5	many	TGTGCCAGCAGTACCGGACTAGCGGAGACCCAGTACTTC	CASSTGLAETQYF
TRBV20-1	-	TRBJ2-3	-	TGCAGTGAGAGGGCCCGCACAGATACGCAGTATTTT	CSERARTDTQYF
TRBV12-3/TRBV12-4	-	TRBJ1-6	few	TGTGCCAGCAGCCCGGGACCGGATAGGGGTTCACCCCTCCACTTT	CASSPGPDRGSPLHF
TRBV10-2	-	TRBJ1-2	few	TGCGCCACTGTGGGGGGGAATAACTATGGCTACACCTTC	CATVGGNNYGYTF
TRBV29-1	TRBD1	TRBJ1-5	few	TGCAGCGTTGGGACAGGGAAACAGCCCCAGCATTTT	CSVGTGKQPQHF
TRBV5-5	TRBD2	TRBJ2-5	-	TGTGCCAGCAGCTCCCGGGGGAGCGGGGGAATCATTGGGTACTTC	CASSSRGSGGIIGYF
TRBV12-3/TRBV12-4	TRBD1	TRBJ1-6	few	TGTGCCAGCAGTTTTTGGGGACAGAATTCACCCCTCCACTTT	CASSFWGQNSPLHF
TRBV3-1	-	TRBJ1-1	-	TGTGCCAGCAGCCAAGGAGTAAGCACTGAAGCTTTCTTT	CASSQGVSTEAFF
TRBV2	TRBD2	TRBJ2-3	-	TGTGCCGGCTCGGACGGACTAGCCCCAGATACGCAGTATTTT	CAGSDGLAPDTQYF
TRBV20-1	TRBD2	TRBJ2-4	-	TGCAGTGCTAGATCTTGGACTAGATTGAACATTCAGTACTTC	CSARSWTRLNIQYF
TRBV27	-	TRBJ2-1	few	TGTGCCAGCAAAAAGCCTTGGGGGTACGACAATGAGCAGTTCTTC	CASKKPWGYDNEQFF
TRBV10-3	-	TRBJ2-3	-	TGTGCCATCAGTGATGGCCAGGTGGCAGATACGCAGTATTTT	CAISDGQVADTQYF
TRBV6-1	TRBD2	TRBJ2-7	-	TGTGCCAGCAGTACACAGGGGACTAGCTACGCGGGGGAGCAGTACTTC	CASSTQGTSYAGEQYF
TRBV20-1	TRBD2	TRBJ2-3	-	TGCAGTGCTACGAGACTAGCCGCAGATACGCAGTATTTT	CSATRLAADTQYF
TRBV20-1	TRBD1	TRBJ1-1	-	TGCAGTGCGAGAGGCTGGGACAGACAGAACACTGAAGCTTTCTTT	CSARGWDRQNTEAFF
TRBV12-3/TRBV12-4	TRBD2	TRBJ2-3	many	TGTGCCAGCAGTTTATCGGGCGGGGGGGCAGATACGCAGTATTTT	CASSLSGGGADTQYF
TRBV12-3/TRBV12-4	-	TRBJ1-2	-	TGTGCCAGCAGTCTCGACACCTTCCAGCCATATGGCTACACCTTC	CASSLDTFQPYGYTF
TRBV3-1	-	TRBJ1-4	few	TGTGCCAGCAGCCAAGATATACCCTCAACTAATGAAAAACTGTTTTTT	CASSQDIPSTNEKLFF
TRBV6-2/TRBV6-3	-	TRBJ2-5	-	TGTGCCAGCAGTTACGGGGGGGCTAGCGCCCAGTACTTC	CASSYGGASAQYF
TRBV27	TRBD2	TRBJ2-7	-	TGTGCCAGCAGTTCCGCGAGGGAGGGTACCTACGAGCAGTACTTC	CASSSAREGTYEQYF
TRBV20-1	-	TRBJ1-5	once	TGCAGTGCTAGACTCGGACAAAGCAATCAGCCCCAGCATTTT	CSARLGQSNQPQHF
TRBV6-1	-	TRBJ2-3	-	TGTGCCAGCAGTGAGATAGGGGCAGATACGCAGTATTTT	CASSEIGADTQYF
TRBV9	TRBD1	TRBJ1-4	few	TGTGCCGGCAGCCTATCAGGGGGGAGAGATGAAAAACTGTTTTTT	CAGSLSGGRDEKLFF
TRBV27	-	TRBJ2-7	-	TGTGCCAGCAGTTTAAGAGGGGCAGCGGCCTACGAGCAGTACTTC	CASSLRGAAAYEQYF
TRBV10-3	TRBD1	TRBJ2-3	-	TGTGCCATCAGTGAGTCGACAGGGGAAGCAGATACGCAGTATTTT	CAISESTGEADTQYF
TRBV20-1	TRBD1	TRBJ2-7	few	TGCAGTGCTAGTAGTCGGGACAGAATCCTCTACGAGCAGTACTTC	CSASSRDRILYEQYF
TRBV29-1	-	TRBJ2-2	few	TGCAGCGTTGAAGCCCGGGACAACACCGGGGAGCTGTTTTTT	CSVEARDNTGELFF
TRBV5-5	-	TRBJ1-2	-	TGTGCCAGCAGCTTGTCCGGGTTCCGGGACGGGCTCTATGGCTACACCTTC	CASSLSGFRDGLYGYTF
TRBV4-1	-	TRBJ1-5	few	TGCGCCAGCAGCCTCTTTAATGGGGGCTTGAGCAATCAGCCCCAGCATTTT	CASSLFNGGLSNQPQHF
TRBV20-1	TRBD2	TRBJ2-5	-	TGCAGTGCAACCGGGACTAGCGGGCTCCAAGAGACCCAGTACTTC	CSATGTSGLQETQYF
TRBV6-5	TRBD2	TRBJ2-7	-	TGTGCCAGCAGTTACGGCGGGAGGGTGTACGAGCAGTACTTC	CASSYGGRVYEQYF
TRBV20-1	TRBD1	TRBJ2-1	-	TGCAGTGCTAGCCGGGACAGGGTGAATGAGCAGTTCTTC	CSASRDRVNEQFF
TRBV29-1	TRBD2	TRBJ2-7	few	TGCAGCGTGAATAGCGGGAGGGCCTACGAGCAGTACTTC	CSVNSGRAYEQYF
TRBV3-1	TRBD1	TRBJ1-2	-	TGTGCCAGCAGCGTTAGGGGGCGGAACTATGGCTACACCTTC	CASSVRGRNYGYTF
TRBV10-3	-	TRBJ1-4	-	TGTGCCATCAAGGCACAGGGTTATAATGAAAAACTGTTTTTT	CAIKAQGYNEKLFF
TRBV20-1	-	TRBJ2-5	few	TGCAGTGCCCTCCCCCTCCGGGACCCCTTAGACAAAGAGACCCAGTACTTC	CSALPLRDPLDKETQYF
TRBV5-1	TRBD2	TRBJ2-7	-	TGCGCCAGCAGCTCCATAGCGGGAGGGTCGTCCTACGAGCAGTACTTC	CASSSIAGGSSYEQYF
TRBV20-1	-	TRBJ1-2	-	TGCAGTGCTAGTTTGTCAGATGGCTACACCTTC	CSASLSDGYTF